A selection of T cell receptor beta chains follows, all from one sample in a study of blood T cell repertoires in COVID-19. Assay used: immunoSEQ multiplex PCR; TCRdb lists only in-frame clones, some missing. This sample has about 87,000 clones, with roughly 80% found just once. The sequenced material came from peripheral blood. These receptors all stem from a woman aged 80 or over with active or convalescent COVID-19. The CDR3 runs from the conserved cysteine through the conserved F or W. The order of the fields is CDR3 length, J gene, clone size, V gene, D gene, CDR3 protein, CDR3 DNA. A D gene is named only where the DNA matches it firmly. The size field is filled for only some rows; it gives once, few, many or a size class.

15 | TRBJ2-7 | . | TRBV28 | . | CASTDHTGLPPEQYF | TGTGCCAGCACCGACCATACAGGGTTACCGCCCGAGCAGTACTTC
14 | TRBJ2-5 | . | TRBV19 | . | CASIPRGFRETQYF | TGTGCCAGTATCCCCAGGGGCTTTAGAGAGACCCAGTACTTC
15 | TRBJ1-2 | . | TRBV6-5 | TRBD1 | CASSYSIGTGGGYTF | TGTGCCAGCAGTTACTCGATTGGGACAGGCGGGGGCTACACCTTC
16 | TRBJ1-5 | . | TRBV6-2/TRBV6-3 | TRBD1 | CASSRQGAEGNQPQHF | TGTGCCAGCAGTAGACAGGGGGCTGAGGGGAATCAGCCCCAGCATTTT
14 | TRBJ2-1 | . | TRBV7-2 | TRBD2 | CASSLTSGSYEQFF | TGTGCCAGCAGCCTAACTAGCGGGAGCTATGAGCAGTTCTTC
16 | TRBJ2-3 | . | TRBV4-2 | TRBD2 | CASSQGTSGLTDTQYF | TGTGCCAGCAGCCAGGGGACTAGCGGATTGACAGATACGCAGTATTTT
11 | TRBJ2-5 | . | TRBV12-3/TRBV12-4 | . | CASSPRETQYF | TGTGCCAGCAGCCCTCGAGAGACCCAGTACTTC
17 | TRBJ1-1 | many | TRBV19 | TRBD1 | CASSKGGQGAMAVRAFF | TGTGCCAGTAGTAAAGGCGGACAGGGGGCAATGGCGGTAAGAGCTTTCTTT
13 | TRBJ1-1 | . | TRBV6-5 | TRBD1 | CASRVAPDRDSFF | TGTGCCAGCAGAGTGGCCCCGGACAGGGATTCTTTCTTT
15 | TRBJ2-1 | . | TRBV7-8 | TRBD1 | CASSSRQGSYNEQFF | TGTGCCAGCAGCTCCCGACAGGGGTCCTACAATGAGCAGTTCTTC
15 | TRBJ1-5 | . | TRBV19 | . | CASTPPRGRNQPQHF | TGTGCCAGTACCCCTCCGCGGGGTCGCAATCAGCCCCAGCATTTT
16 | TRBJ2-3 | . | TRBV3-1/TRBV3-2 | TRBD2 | CASSQGLAGAPDTQYF | TGTGCCAGCAGCCAGGGACTAGCGGGGGCCCCGGATACGCAGTATTTT
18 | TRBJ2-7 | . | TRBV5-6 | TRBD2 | CASSWGYGTSGRANEQYF | TGTGCCAGCAGCTGGGGCTACGGGACTAGCGGGAGGGCGAATGAGCAGTACTTC
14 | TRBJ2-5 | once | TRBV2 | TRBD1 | CASATDRTQETQYF | TGTGCCAGCGCCACGGACAGGACACAAGAGACCCAGTACTTC
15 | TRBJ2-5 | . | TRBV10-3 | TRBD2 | CAISSLAGGEETQYF | TGTGCCATCAGTAGCCTAGCGGGGGGGGAAGAGACCCAGTACTTC
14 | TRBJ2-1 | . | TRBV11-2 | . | CASSLDATVDEQFF | TGTGCCAGCAGCTTAGATGCGACAGTGGATGAGCAGTTCTTC
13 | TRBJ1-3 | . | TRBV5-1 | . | CASSWTAGNTIYF | TGCGCCAGCAGCTGGACAGCTGGAAACACCATATATTTT
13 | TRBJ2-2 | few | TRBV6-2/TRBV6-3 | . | CASSGTATGELFF | TGTGCCAGCAGTGGAACAGCCACCGGGGAGCTGTTTTTT
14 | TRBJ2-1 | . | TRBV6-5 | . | CASTGTRAYNEQFF | TGTGCCAGCACCGGGACACGCGCCTACAATGAGCAGTTCTTC
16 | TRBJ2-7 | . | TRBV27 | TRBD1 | CASRPDRGLSVYEQYF | TGTGCCAGCAGACCGGACAGGGGGCTATCTGTATACGAGCAGTACTTC
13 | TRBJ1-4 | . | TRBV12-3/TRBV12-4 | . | CASSLWGREKLFF | TGTGCCAGCAGTTTATGGGGGAGGGAAAAACTGTTTTTT
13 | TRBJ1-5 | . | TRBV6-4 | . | CASSRTEDQPQHF | TGTGCCAGCAGTCGGACAGAAGACCAGCCCCAGCATTTT
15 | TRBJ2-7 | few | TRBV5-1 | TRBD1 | CASSFMTGRSYEQYF | TGCGCCAGCAGCTTTATGACAGGGCGCTCCTACGAGCAGTACTTC
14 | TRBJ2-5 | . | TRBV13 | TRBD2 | CASSFWLAGETQYF | TGTGCCAGCAGCTTTTGGCTAGCGGGAGAGACCCAGTACTTC
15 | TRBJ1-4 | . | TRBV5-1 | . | CASSPARADNEKLFF | TGCGCCAGCAGCCCTGCCAGGGCGGATAATGAAAAACTGTTTTTT
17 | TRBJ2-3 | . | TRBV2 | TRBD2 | CASSTGTSGRATDTQYF | TGTGCCAGCAGTACCGGGACTAGCGGGAGGGCCACAGATACGCAGTATTTT
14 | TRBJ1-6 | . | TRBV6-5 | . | CASRGGRNNSPLHF | TGTGCCAGCCGAGGGGGACGGAATAATTCACCCCTCCACTTT
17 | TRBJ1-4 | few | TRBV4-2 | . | CASSQDTGGRNGEKLFF | TGTGCCAGCAGCCAAGATACGGGGGGAAGAAATGGCGAAAAACTGTTTTTT
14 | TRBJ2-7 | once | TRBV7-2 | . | CASSLEQLTYEQYF | TGTGCCAGCAGCTTAGAACAGTTGACCTACGAGCAGTACTTC
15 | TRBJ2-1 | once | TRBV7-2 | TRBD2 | CASSSYGGILNEQFF | TGTGCCAGCAGCTCATACGGGGGGATCCTCAATGAGCAGTTCTTC
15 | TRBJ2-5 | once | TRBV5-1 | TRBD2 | CASSLGLAGGETQYF | TGCGCCAGCAGCTTGGGCCTAGCGGGAGGTGAGACCCAGTACTTC
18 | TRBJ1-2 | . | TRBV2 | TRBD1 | CASSERQGAGISNYGYTF | TGTGCCAGCAGTGAACGACAGGGGGCCGGGATTTCTAACTATGGCTACACCTTC
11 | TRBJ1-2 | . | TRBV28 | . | CASSGFYGYTF | TGTGCCAGCAGCGGGTTTTATGGCTACACCTTC
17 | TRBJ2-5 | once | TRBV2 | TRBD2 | CASRMVGLAGGVETQYF | TGTGCCAGCAGGATGGTCGGACTAGCGGGAGGCGTTGAGACCCAGTACTTC
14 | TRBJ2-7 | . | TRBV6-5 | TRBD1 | CASRQGTGWHEQYF | TGTGCCAGCAGGCAGGGGACAGGGTGGCACGAGCAGTACTTC
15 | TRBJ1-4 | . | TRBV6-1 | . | CASSEAVGGNEKLFF | TGTGCCAGCAGTGAAGCGGTCGGGGGGAATGAAAAACTGTTTTTT
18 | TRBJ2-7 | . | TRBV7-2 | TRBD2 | CASSLERVSSGRSYEQYF | TGTGCCAGCAGTTTAGAAAGGGTGTCTAGCGGGAGATCCTACGAGCAGTACTTC
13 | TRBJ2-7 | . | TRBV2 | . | CASRFRDIYEQYF | TGTGCCAGCAGGTTCCGGGACATCTACGAGCAGTACTTC
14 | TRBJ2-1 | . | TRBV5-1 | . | CASSPTSRVNEQFF | TGCGCCAGCAGCCCCACGTCGAGAGTTAATGAGCAGTTCTTC
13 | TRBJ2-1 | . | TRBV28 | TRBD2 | CASRLAGGGEQFF | TGTGCCAGCAGACTAGCGGGAGGAGGGGAGCAGTTCTTC
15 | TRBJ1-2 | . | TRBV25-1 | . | CASSGLGGGNYGYTF | TGTGCCAGTTCCGGGCTCGGCGGAGGAAACTATGGCTACACCTTC
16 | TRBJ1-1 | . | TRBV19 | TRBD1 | CASSLSPSQGDTEAFF | TGTGCCAGTAGCCTAAGCCCCTCACAGGGGGACACTGAAGCTTTCTTT
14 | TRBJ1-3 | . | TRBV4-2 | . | CASSQGTPGNTIYF | TGTGCCAGCAGCCAAGGGACACCTGGAAACACCATATATTTT
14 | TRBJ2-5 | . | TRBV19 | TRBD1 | CASRRTGRQETQYF | TGTGCCAGTAGGAGGACAGGGAGGCAGGAGACCCAGTACTTC
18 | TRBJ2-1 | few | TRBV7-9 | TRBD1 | CASSSSLGQGLSYNEQFF | TGTGCCAGCAGCTCCTCCTTAGGACAGGGACTCTCCTACAATGAGCAGTTCTTC
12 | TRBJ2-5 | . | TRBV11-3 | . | CASSPTLGTQYF | TGTGCCAGCTCCCCCACCCTAGGGACCCAGTACTTC
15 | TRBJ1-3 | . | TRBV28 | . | CASSLDRGSGNTIYF | TGTGCCAGCAGTTTAGATAGGGGTTCTGGAAACACCATATATTTT
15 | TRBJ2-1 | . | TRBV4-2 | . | CASSQPDGLYNEQFF | TGTGCCAGCAGCCAACCGGACGGACTTTACAATGAGCAGTTCTTC
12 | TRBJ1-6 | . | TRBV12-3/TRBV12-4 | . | CASSLQGSPLHF | TGTGCCAGCAGTTTACAGGGTTCACCCCTCCACTTT
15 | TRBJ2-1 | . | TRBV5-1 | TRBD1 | CASSLNQGAYNEQFF | TGCGCCAGCAGCTTGAACCAGGGGGCATATAATGAGCAGTTCTTC
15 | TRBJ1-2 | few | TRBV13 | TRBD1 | CASSKDRGRGYGYTF | TGTGCCAGCAGCAAGGACAGGGGGCGAGGGTATGGCTACACCTTC
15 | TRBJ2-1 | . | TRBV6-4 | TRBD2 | CASSKLAGAYNEQFF | TGTGCCAGCAGTAAACTAGCGGGAGCTTACAATGAGCAGTTCTTC
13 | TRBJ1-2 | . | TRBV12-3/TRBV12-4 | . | CASSLMPGDGYTF | TGTGCCAGCAGTTTAATGCCGGGTGATGGCTACACCTTC
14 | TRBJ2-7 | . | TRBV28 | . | CASSLGGGTAEQYF | TGTGCCAGCAGTTTAGGGGGAGGCACCGCCGAGCAGTACTTC
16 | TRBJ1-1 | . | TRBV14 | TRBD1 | CASSPGTGSVITEAFF | TGTGCCAGCAGCCCTGGGACAGGGAGTGTGATAACTGAAGCTTTCTTT